The 14 T cell receptor beta chains below all came from one sample that was sequenced in a study of cytomegalovirus exposure and HLA in healthy donors. Repertoires were generated with immunoSEQ multiplex PCR, while TCRdb's copy carries only in-frame clones and drops some. The sample has about 130,000 clones; approximately 94% are singletons. Sequenced: PBMCs. Receptors were obtained from a woman aged 18-30 years in good health and CMV-seronegative.

J is TRBJ2-7 and V is TRBV6-1; TRBD1 agrees at 9 bases. This CDR3 spans 15 amino acids. Germline V gives CDR1 MNHNS, CDR2 SASEGT. Losses at the gene ends were 2 bases for V and 4 bases for J; bases not matched to a gene: 6. The CDR3 is CASSEQGTGTYEQYF. The DNA of the CDR3 is TGTGCCAGCAGTGAACAAGGGACAGGGACGTACGAGCAGTACTTC.

About this clone: The same CDR3 can be traced to other DNA sequences in this sample. The chain recombines TRBV5-1 with TRBJ2-7; perhaps TRBD2 as D (7 bases). Trimming removed 0 bases from V and 5 bases from J, with 15 bases in between. The CDR3 length is 15 residues. Germline lookup yields CDR1 SGHRS and CDR2 YFSETQ. The CDR3 DNA reads TGCGCCAGCAGCTTGGAGGGAGGGGGAATCGACGAGCAGTACTTC. As protein: CASSLEGGGIDEQYF.

The gene calls are TRBV2 and TRBJ1-1, with 8 bases fitting TRBD1. The CDR3 has 15 residues. The germline gives CDR1 SNHLY, CDR2 FYNNEI. The V gene end was trimmed by 5 bases and the J gene end by 7 bases; junction bases not matched to a gene: 12. The chain's CDR3 is CASSLRTGLLGEAFF. The CDR3 bases are TGTGCCAGCAGTCTCAGGACAGGGCTCCTTGGTGAAGCTTTCTTT.

The chain couples TRBV28 to TRBJ2-7, with TRBD1 matching over 7 bases. The V gene end was trimmed by 6 bases and the J gene end by 0 bases; junction bases not matched to a gene: 5. CDR1 MDHEN and CDR2 SYDVKM come from the germline V gene. CDR3 size: 14 residues. CDR3 nucleotide sequence: TGTGCCAGCAGCCCCGGGACAGCCTCCTACGAGCAGTACTTC. The encoded protein is CASSPGTASYEQYF. Drawing the rest from reference TRBV28 and TRBJ2-7, the complete variable domain is DVKVTQSSRYLVKRTGEKVFLECVQDMDHENMFWYRQDPGLGLRLIYFSYDVKMKEKGDIPEGYSVSREKKERFSLILESASTNQTSMYLCASSPGTASYEQYFGPGTRLTVT.

The gene calls are TRBV5-1 and TRBJ2-1; tentative D call: TRBD2 (6 bases). Germline CDR1 SGHRS, CDR2 YFSETQ. V dropped 4 bases and J dropped 0 bases, with 11 bases sitting between them. CDR3 length: 15 amino acids. The CDR3 loop reads CASSERVSSYNEQFF. The CDR3 DNA reads as TGCGCCAGCAGCGAGCGGGTCAGCTCCTACAATGAGCAGTTCTTC. Full variable domain (rest looked up from reference TRBV5-1 and TRBJ2-1): KAGVTQTPRYLIKTRGQQVTLSCSPISGHRSVSWYQQTPGQGLQFLFEYFSETQRNKGNFPGRFSGRQFSNSRSEMNVSTLELGDSALYLCASSERVSSYNEQFFGPGTRLTVL.

The chain uses TRBV29-1 and TRBJ2-7, with D tentatively TRBD2 (6 bases). V was clipped by 1 base and J by 7 bases, with 14 bases between them. Germline assignment: CDR1 SQVTM and CDR2 ANQGSEA. The CDR3 is 13 amino acids. The CDR3 sequence: CSVEGGGDREQYF. The CDR3 DNA sequence: TGCAGCGTTGAAGGTGGAGGGGATCGGGAGCAGTACTTC.

This chain joins TRBV2 and TRBJ2-7; tentative D call: TRBD2 (7 bases). Trimming removed 6 bases at V and 5 bases at J, with 11 bases between. The length of the CDR3 is 12 residues. Germline lookup yields CDR1 SNHLY and CDR2 FYNNEI. CDR3 in DNA: TGTGCCAGCAGGGGGGGGGCGGACGAGCAGTACTTC. It yields the protein CASRGGADEQYF.

V and J are TRBV9 and TRBJ2-6, with D possibly matching TRBD2 (6 bases). Germline V gene sequence: CDR1 SGDLS, CDR2 YYNGEE. V gave up 2 bases and J gave up 1 base, with 13 bases separating them. The CDR3 extends over 17 amino acids. CDR3 nucleotide sequence: TGTGCCAGCAGCGTGGCCCCCGCGGGGTCTGGGGCCAACGTCCTGACTTTC. It yields the protein CASSVAPAGSGANVLTF. Full variable domain (rest looked up from reference TRBV9 and TRBJ2-6): DSGVTQTPKHLITATGQRVTLRCSPRSGDLSVYWYQQSLDQGLQFLIQYYNGEERAKGNILERFSAQQFPDLHSELNLSSLELGDSALYFCASSVAPAGSGANVLTFGAGSRLTVL.

This sequence joins TRBV5-4 and TRBJ2-3, with TRBD1 identical over 11 bases. The CDR3 is 17 residues long. After removal of 3 bases from V and 2 bases from J, the junction contained 8 bases not matched to a gene. CDR1 and CDR2 (germline): SGHNT, YYREEE (reference sequence). This chain's CDR3 is CASSSEPGQGDTDTQYF. Here the CDR3 DNA reads TGTGCCAGCAGCTCCGAGCCGGGACAGGGGGACACAGATACGCAGTATTTT.

The chain joins TRBV7-3 to TRBJ2-2, with D tentatively TRBD1 (6 bases). Germline V gives CDR1 SGHTA, CDR2 FQGTGA. The ends were cut back, 4 bases at V and 5 bases at J, with 8 bases in the middle. The length of the CDR3 is 13 residues. The CDR3 sequence is CASSSQGTGELFF. Here the CDR3 DNA reads TGTGCCAGCAGCTCACAGGGAACCGGGGAGCTGTTTTTT.

The chain couples TRBV28 to TRBJ2-7; 7 positions agree with TRBD1. The CDR3 is made up of 13 amino acids. Germline lookup yields CDR1 MDHEN and CDR2 SYDVKM. After removal of 10 bases from V and 2 bases from J, the junction contained 8 bases not matched to a gene. CDR3 nucleotide sequence: TGTGCCACCATGGGACAGTATCCCTACGAGCAGTACTTC. Its translation: CATMGQYPYEQYF. Full variable domain (remainder filled in from reference TRBV28 and TRBJ2-7): DVKVTQSSRYLVKRTGEKVFLECVQDMDHENMFWYRQDPGLGLRLIYFSYDVKMKEKGDIPEGYSVSREKKERFSLILESASTNQTSMYLCATMGQYPYEQYFGPGTRLTVT.

The gene calls are TRBV7-2 and TRBJ1-5, with D possibly TRBD1 on 5 matching bases. CDR1 SGHTA and CDR2 FQGNSA come from the germline V gene. This CDR3 region has 16 residues. Trimming took 1 base from V and 6 from J, leaving 16 bases between them. This CDR3 is CASSLVPGKISQPQHF. CDR3 nucleotides: TGTGCCAGCAGCTTAGTTCCAGGGAAGATCAGTCAGCCCCAGCATTTT.

This clone showed up just a few times. The chain uses TRBV7-9 and TRBJ2-7, with 10 positions matching TRBD1. V lost 3 bases, J lost 0 bases, and 2 bases stayed unmatched. This CDR3 is built from 15 residues. CDR1 is SEHNR and CDR2 is FQNEAQ in the germline V gene (reference sequence). In DNA, the CDR3 is TGTGCCAGCAGCTTCCGGGACAGGGGCTCCTACGAGCAGTACTTC. Its translation is CASSFRDRGSYEQYF.

The chain carries TRBV28 and TRBJ2-3; D gene unclear. Germline V CDR1 and CDR2: MDHEN, SYDVKM. The CDR3 contains 14 residues. V lost 6 bases, J lost 3 bases, and 13 bases lay in between. In nucleotides, the CDR3 is TGTGCCAGCAGCACGGGTGAGGTAACAGATACGCAGTATTTT. It yields the protein CASSTGEVTDTQYF.